What follows is one TCR beta chain and its context. This record belongs to a study of cytomegalovirus exposure and HLA in healthy donors. 13 Jbeta primers and 60 Vbeta primers were used for the PCR. TCRdb's table, derived via immunoSEQ multiplex PCR, lists solely in-frame clones and lacks some. Among more than 70,000 clones, approximately 67% were seen once, and the ten largest hold approximately 7.6%. The CDR3 runs 11 residues. Germline loops: CDR1 GTSNPN, CDR2 SVGIG (reference sequence). The V and J ends lost 5 bases and 3 bases respectively, with 7 bases between them. The chain uses TRBV30 and TRBJ1-1; unclear D gene. Specimen: PBMCs. The sequence derives from a man in his forties in good health and CMV-seropositive. The CDR3 is CAWAVYTEAFF. In nucleotides, the CDR3 is TGTGCCTGGGCGGTGTACACTGAAGCTTTCTTT. Full variable domain (rest looked up from reference TRBV30 and TRBJ1-1): SQTIHQWPATLVQPVGSPLSLECTVEGTSNPNLYWYRQAAGRGLQLLFYSVGIGQISSEVPQNLSASRPQDRQFILSSKKLLLSDSGFYLCAWAVYTEAFFGQGTRLTVV.